These 10 T cell receptor beta chains came from one sample sequenced in a study of T cells after posttransplantation cyclophosphamide. The data were produced by immunoSEQ multiplex PCR, yet TCRdb's version contains in-frame clones alone and is incomplete. Recorded here are tens of thousands of clones, with no singletons, and the ten leading clones hold approximately 2.6%. Sequenced sample: PBMCs. Source of these receptors: a woman aged 55-70 years in good health, CMV-negative, and a related stem cell transplant donor.

This clone was picked up many times. The rearrangement uses TRBV6-2 or TRBV6-3 and TRBJ1-6; a weak D match, TRBD1 (5 bases). Germline CDR1 and CDR2: MNHEY and SVGEGT. This CDR3 region has 13 residues. Deletions cut 0 bases from V and 11 bases from J, with 8 bases between. The CDR3 here is CASSYSEGTPLHF. The CDR3 DNA sequence: TGTGCCAGCAGTTACTCGGAGGGGACACCCCTCCACTTT.

Ten or more counts support this clone. The chain employs TRBV28 and TRBJ1-2, with D possibly being TRBD1 (5 bases). Germline V CDR1 and CDR2: MDHEN, SYDVKM. The CDR3 length is 14 residues. Trimming cost V 6 bases and J 7 bases, with 18 bases left between them. The CDR3 reads CASSRITRASGYTF. CDR3 nucleotides: TGTGCCAGCAGCAGAATAACCAGGGCGAGTGGCTACACCTTC.

The sample holds many counts of this clone. This chain joins TRBV6-1 and TRBJ2-7; maybe TRBD2 (6 bases). Germline V gene data show CDR1 as MNHNS and CDR2 as SASEGT. V lost 4 bases and J 4 bases, leaving 11 bases between the germline ends. CDR3 length: 13 residues. CDR3 nucleotides: TGTGCCAGCAGTGCCGGGGGTGGGTACGAGCAGTACTTC. Protein sequence: CASSAGGGYEQYF.

This clone was counted between two and nine times. The V gene is TRBV7-3, the J gene TRBJ2-5, with 7 bases fitting TRBD1. The DNA end favors TRBJ2-7, so the J call may be wrong. The CDR3 is made up of 15 amino acids. Germline V gene data show CDR1 as SGHTA and CDR2 as FQGTGA. The CDR3 region is CASSLGPGQSYEQYF. The DNA of the CDR3 is TGTGCCAGCAGCCTCGGACCGGGACAGTCCTACGAGCAGTACTTC.

This clone was counted ten times or more. The V call is TRBV18, the J call TRBJ1-1; 7 bases match TRBD1. The CDR3 contains 13 residues. The junction had 1 base not matched to a gene; V was cut back by 5 bases and J by 1 base. Germline assignment: CDR1 KGHSH and CDR2 LQKENI. CDR3 loop: CASSGTENTEAFF. The CDR3 DNA sequence: TGTGCCAGCTCAGGGACAGAGAACACTGAAGCTTTCTTT.

V usage is TRBV7-3 and J usage is TRBJ2-3; D gene unclear. The V gene lost 5 bases and the J gene lost 4 bases, with 13 bases spanning the gap. CDR3 size: 14 residues. Germline V gene sequence: CDR1 SGHTA, CDR2 FQGTGA. In nucleotides, the CDR3 is TGTGCCAGCAGCGCCCAAGGTGCAGCAGATACGCAGTATTTT. Protein: CASSAQGAADTQYF.

This clone turned up a few times. This chain links TRBV7-2 with TRBJ2-2; D remains unclear. CDR1 is SGHTA and CDR2 is FQGNSA in the germline V gene. There are 16 residues in the CDR3. Trimming removed 3 bases at V and 2 bases at J, with 13 bases between. In nucleotides, the CDR3 is TGTGCCAGCAGCTTCAGGTACCGAGCCAACACCGGGGAGCTGTTTTTT. As protein: CASSFRYRANTGELFF.

This clone was counted at least ten times. The gene calls are TRBV2 and TRBJ2-1; 7 bases match TRBD1. The V gene's germline CDR1 is SNHLY and CDR2 FYNNEI. V lost 8 bases to trimming and J lost 6 bases; unmatched junction nucleotides: 13. The CDR3 sequence is 15 residues long. The CDR3 spells CASLRSGQAPNEQFF. As DNA, the CDR3 is TGTGCCAGCTTAAGGTCCGGACAGGCCCCCAATGAGCAGTTCTTC.

The genes are TRBV12-3 or TRBV12-4 and TRBJ2-2, with D maybe TRBD1 (5 bases). Trimming stripped 7 bases from V and 4 bases from J, with 7 bases between. The CDR3 contains 12 residues. DNA for the CDR3: TGTGCCAGCAAGGGGTTCACCGGGGAGCTGTTTTTT. Its translation is CASKGFTGELFF.

This clone was observed many times. The chain recombines TRBV9 with TRBJ2-7; 7 nucleotides match TRBD2. V lost 2 bases to trimming and J lost 8 bases; unmatched junction nucleotides: 16. The CDR3 sequence is 16 residues long. Germline V gene sequence: CDR1 SGDLS, CDR2 YYNGEE. CDR3 protein: CASSVEAGPTPGKQYF. The CDR3 region has the DNA TGTGCCAGCAGCGTTGAAGCGGGACCAACCCCGGGGAAGCAGTACTTC.